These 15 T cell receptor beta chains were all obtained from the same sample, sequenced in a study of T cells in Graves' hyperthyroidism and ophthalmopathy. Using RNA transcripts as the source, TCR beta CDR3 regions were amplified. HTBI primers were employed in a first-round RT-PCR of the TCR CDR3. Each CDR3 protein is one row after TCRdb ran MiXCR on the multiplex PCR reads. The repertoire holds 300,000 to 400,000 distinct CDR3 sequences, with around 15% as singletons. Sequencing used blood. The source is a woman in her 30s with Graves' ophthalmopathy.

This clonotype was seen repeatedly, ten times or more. CDR3 protein: CASWTGDFLGINQPQHF. The DNA of the CDR3 is TGTGCCAGCTGGACAGGTGATTTTTTGGGCATCAATCAGCCCCAGCATTTT. The chain is built from TRBV28 and TRBJ1-5, with 7 bases lining up with TRBD1. The CDR3 totals 17 residues. Looked up from germline, CDR1 is MDHEN and CDR2 is SYDVKM. Trimming took 8 bases from V and 3 from J; bases not matched to a gene: 16.

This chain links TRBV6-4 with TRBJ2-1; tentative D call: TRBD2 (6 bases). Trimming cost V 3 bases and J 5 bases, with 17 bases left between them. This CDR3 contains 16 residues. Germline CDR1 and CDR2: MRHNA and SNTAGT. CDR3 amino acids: CASSENRWGVNNEQFF. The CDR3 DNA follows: TGTGCCAGCAGTGAAAATAGATGGGGGGTAAACAATGAGCAGTTCTTC.

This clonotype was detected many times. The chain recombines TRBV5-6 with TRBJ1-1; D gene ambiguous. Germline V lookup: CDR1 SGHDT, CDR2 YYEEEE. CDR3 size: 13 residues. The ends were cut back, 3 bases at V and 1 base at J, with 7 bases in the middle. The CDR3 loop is CASSSDANTEAFF. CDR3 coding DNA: TGTGCCAGCAGCTCGGATGCGAACACTGAAGCTTTCTTT.

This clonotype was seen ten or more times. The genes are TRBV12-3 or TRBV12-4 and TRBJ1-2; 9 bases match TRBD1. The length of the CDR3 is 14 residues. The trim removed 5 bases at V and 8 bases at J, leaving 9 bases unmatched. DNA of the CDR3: TGTGCCAGCAGTGCGGACAGGGGCATTGGGGGCTACACCTTC. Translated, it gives CASSADRGIGGYTF.

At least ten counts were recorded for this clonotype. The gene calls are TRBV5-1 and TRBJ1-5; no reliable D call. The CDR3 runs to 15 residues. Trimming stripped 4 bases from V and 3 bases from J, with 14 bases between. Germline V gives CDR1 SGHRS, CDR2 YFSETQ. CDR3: CASSVAGGINQPQHF. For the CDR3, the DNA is TGCGCCAGCAGCGTGGCAGGCGGGATCAATCAGCCCCAGCATTTT.

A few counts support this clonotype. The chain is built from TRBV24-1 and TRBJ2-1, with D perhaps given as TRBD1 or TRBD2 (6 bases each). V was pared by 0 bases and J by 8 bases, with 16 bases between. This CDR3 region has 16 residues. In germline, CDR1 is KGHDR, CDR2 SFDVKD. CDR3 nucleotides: TGTGCCACCAGTGATTTGTCCGGGGGCGATAGCGATGAGCAGTTCTTC. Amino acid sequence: CATSDLSGGDSDEQFF.

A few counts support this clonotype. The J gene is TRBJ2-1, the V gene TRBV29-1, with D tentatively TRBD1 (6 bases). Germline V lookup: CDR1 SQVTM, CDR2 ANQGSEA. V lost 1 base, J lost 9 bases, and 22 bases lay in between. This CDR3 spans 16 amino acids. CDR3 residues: CSVEAQQGIIEGEQFF. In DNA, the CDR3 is TGCAGCGTTGAAGCCCAACAGGGCATCATCGAAGGTGAGCAGTTCTTC.

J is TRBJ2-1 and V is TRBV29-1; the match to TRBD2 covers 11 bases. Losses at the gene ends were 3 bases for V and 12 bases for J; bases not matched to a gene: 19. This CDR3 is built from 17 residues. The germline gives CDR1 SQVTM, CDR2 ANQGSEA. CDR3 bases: TGCAGCGTTGACCCTCTAGCGGGGGGCCTTACCGCCGGACGGCAGTTCTTC. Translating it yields CSVDPLAGGLTAGRQFF.

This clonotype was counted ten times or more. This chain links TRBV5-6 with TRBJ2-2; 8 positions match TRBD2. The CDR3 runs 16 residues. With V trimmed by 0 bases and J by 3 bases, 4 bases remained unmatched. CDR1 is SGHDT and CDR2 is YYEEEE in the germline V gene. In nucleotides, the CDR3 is TGTGCCAGCAGCTTGGCCCGGGAGGGGGACACCGGGGAGCTGTTTTTT. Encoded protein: CASSLAREGDTGELFF. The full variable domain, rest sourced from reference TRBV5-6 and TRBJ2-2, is DAGVTQSPTHLIKTRGQQVTLRCSPKSGHDTVSWYQQALGQGPQFIFQYYEEEERQRGNFPDRFSGHQFPNYSSELNVNALLLGDSALYLCASSLAREGDTGELFFGEGSRLTVL.

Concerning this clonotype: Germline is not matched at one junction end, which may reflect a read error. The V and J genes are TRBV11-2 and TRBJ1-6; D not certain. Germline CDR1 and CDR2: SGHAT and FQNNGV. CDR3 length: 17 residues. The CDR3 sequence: CATSRVSGSSYNSPLHF. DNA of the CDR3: TGTGCCACCAGCAGAGTTTCGGGGAGCTCCTATAATTCACCCCTCCACTTT. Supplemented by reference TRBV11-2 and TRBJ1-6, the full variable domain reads EAGVAQSPRYKIIEKRQSVAFWCNPISGHATLYWYQQILGQGPKLLIQFQNNGVVDDSQLPKDRFSAERLKGVDSTLKIQPAKLEDSAVYLCATSRVSGSSYNSPLHFGNGTRLTVT.

CDR3 protein: CASRPDRDLNTEAFF. In nucleotides, the CDR3 is TGTGCCAGCAGACCCGACAGGGACCTAAACACTGAAGCTTTCTTT. The chain couples TRBV12-3 or TRBV12-4 to TRBJ1-1; 7 nucleotides agree with TRBD1. The ends lost 6 bases at V and 2 bases at J; junction bases unmatched: 9. CDR3 length equals 15 residues.

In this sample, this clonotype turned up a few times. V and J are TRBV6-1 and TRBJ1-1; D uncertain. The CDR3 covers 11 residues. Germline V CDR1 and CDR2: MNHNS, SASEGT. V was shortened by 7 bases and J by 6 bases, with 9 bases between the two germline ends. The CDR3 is CASTGRPEAFF. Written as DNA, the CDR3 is TGTGCCAGCACCGGGCGCCCTGAAGCTTTCTTT.

CDR3 nucleotides: TGTGCCAGCAGCTTAGGGAGGGTAGTTGGCGGGTCCCAGCATTTT. This gives the protein CASSLGRVVGGSQHF. The chain links TRBV5-5 to TRBJ1-5; no clear D. The CDR3 has 15 amino acids. The germline CDR1 and CDR2 sequences are SGHKS and YYEKEE (reference sequence). V was trimmed by 2 bases and J by 11 bases, leaving 20 bases between them.

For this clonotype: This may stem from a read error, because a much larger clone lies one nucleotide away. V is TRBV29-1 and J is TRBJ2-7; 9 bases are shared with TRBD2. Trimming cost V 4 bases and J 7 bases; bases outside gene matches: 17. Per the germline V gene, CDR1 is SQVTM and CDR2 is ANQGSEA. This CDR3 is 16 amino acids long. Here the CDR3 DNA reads TGCAGCGTTGGCCTAGCGGGGCCCAACGTGGGCGATGAGCAGTACTTC. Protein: CSVGLAGPNVGDEQYF.

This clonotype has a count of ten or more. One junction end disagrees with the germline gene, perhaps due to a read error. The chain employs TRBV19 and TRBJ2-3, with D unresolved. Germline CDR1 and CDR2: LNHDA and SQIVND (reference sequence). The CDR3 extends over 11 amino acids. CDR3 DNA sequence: TGTGCCAGCAGTATTACAGATACGCAGTATTTT. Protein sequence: CASSITDTQYF.